Following are 25 T cell receptor beta chains from one sample sequenced in a study of blood T cell repertoires in COVID-19. Measured with immunoSEQ multiplex PCR; TCRdb has only the in-frame clones, and not every one. The sample has 200,000 to 250,000 clones, 65% to 90% seen once. Sequencing was performed on PBMCs or T cells enriched from blood (not recorded which). The origin of the receptors is a middle-aged woman with acute COVID-19.

The chain joins TRBV7-3 to TRBJ2-5; possibly TRBD2 for D (6 bases). Germline V gene sequence: CDR1 SGHTA, CDR2 FQGTGA. The length of the CDR3 is 15 residues. V was pared by 6 bases and J by 5 bases, with 19 bases between. The CDR3 loop is CASRTGTSGRETQYF. The CDR3 DNA sequence: TGTGCCAGCAGGACCGGGACTTCGGGAAGGGAGACCCAGTACTTC.

This rearrangement joins TRBV5-1 to TRBJ2-1, with D possibly matching TRBD2 (5 bases). V was cut by 4 bases and J by 3 bases, with 8 bases left in between. This CDR3 comprises 13 residues. Germline-derived CDR1 and CDR2 are SGHRS and YFSETQ. The CDR3 loop is CASSRGHYNEQFF. CDR3 nucleotide sequence: TGCGCCAGCAGCCGCGGGCACTACAATGAGCAGTTCTTC.

In its sample, this clone was seen once. The chain couples TRBV5-1 to TRBJ2-1; no clear D. V dropped 2 bases and J dropped 6 bases, with 6 bases sitting between them. CDR1 SGHRS and CDR2 YFSETQ come from the germline V gene. The CDR3 extends over 12 amino acids. The CDR3 nucleotides read TGCGCCAGCAGCTTACCAGGCAATGAGCAGTTCTTC. It is translated as CASSLPGNEQFF.

The chain combines TRBV21-1 with TRBJ2-5; TRBD2, as called in the table, went unchecked against the DNA. TRBV21-1 is termed a pseudogene. This CDR3 has 12 amino acids. The CDR3 protein is CASSKVRETQYF. The CDR3 nucleotides read TGTGCCAGCAGCAAAGTCCGAGAGACCCAGTACTTC.

The chain joins TRBV9 to TRBJ2-1; the D gene is possibly TRBD2 (6 bases). The CDR3 is 16 residues long. CDR1 SGDLS and CDR2 YYNGEE come from the germline V gene. Between the trimmed V and J ends, which lost 4 bases and 1 base, there was a span of 15 bases. The CDR3 spells CASSPPWGESYNEQFF. The CDR3 DNA is TGTGCCAGCAGCCCCCCGTGGGGGGAATCCTACAATGAGCAGTTCTTC.

This chain connects TRBV7-2 to TRBJ2-5, with D possibly being TRBD2 (5 bases). The length of the CDR3 is 14 residues. Germline V CDR1 and CDR2: SGHTA, FQGNSA. The germline V and J ends were trimmed by 0 bases and 5 bases, with 10 bases remaining between them. The CDR3 sequence: CASSLATRPETQYF. CDR3 DNA sequence: TGTGCCAGCAGCTTAGCTACTAGACCGGAGACCCAGTACTTC.

This clone has more than one count but fewer than ten. This chain connects TRBV5-4 to TRBJ2-7; 11 positions agree with TRBD2. Germline CDR1 and CDR2: SGHNT and YYREEE (reference sequence). After removal of 3 bases from V and 0 bases from J, the junction contained 5 bases not matched to a gene. The CDR3 runs 16 residues. The CDR3 nucleotides are TGTGCCAGCAGCTCCGTGGGGACTAGCGGCTCCTACGAGCAGTACTTC. Amino acids: CASSSVGTSGSYEQYF.

The gene calls are TRBV14 and TRBJ2-5, with 7 bases lining up with TRBD2. The CDR3 runs to 17 residues. With 4 bases clipped from V and 1 base from J, the junction kept 12 bases outside the gene matches. The V gene's germline CDR1 is SGHDN and CDR2 FVKESK. CDR3 coding DNA: TGTGCCAGCAGCCCCCTAGGGAGGGAGGCGGCCCAAGAGACCCAGTACTTC. Its translation is CASSPLGREAAQETQYF.

The chain couples TRBV19 to TRBJ1-1, with a possible D match to TRBD1 (5 bases). The CDR3 runs to 14 residues. CDR1 is LNHDA, CDR2 SQIVND, per germline (reference sequence). Trimming took 7 bases from V and 1 from J, leaving 13 bases between them. The CDR3 DNA reads TGTGCCAGTACCCGGGGAGGGACGAACACTGAAGCTTTCTTT. It codes for CASTRGGTNTEAFF.

The chain recombines TRBV11-1 with TRBJ1-6; D is unclear. V gave up 2 bases and J gave up 7 bases, with 6 bases separating them. The CDR3 length is 13 residues. Germline CDR1 reads SGHAT; CDR2 reads FQDESV (reference sequence). The chain's CDR3 is CASSLYQNSPLHF. The DNA of the CDR3 is TGTGCCAGCAGCTTATATCAGAATTCACCCCTCCACTTT.

The CDR3 protein is CASSADGTSGHNEQFF. As DNA, the CDR3 is TGCGCCAGCAGCGCTGATGGGACTAGCGGGCACAATGAGCAGTTCTTC. V and J are TRBV4-1 and TRBJ2-1; 12 bases line up with TRBD2. Germline trimming cut 5 bases from V and 5 bases from J; bases unmatched to any gene: 7. Germline V CDR1 and CDR2: MGHRA, YSYEKL. This CDR3 has 16 residues.

This chain connects TRBV19 to TRBJ2-5; D uncertain. The germline V and J ends were trimmed by 5 bases and 5 bases, with 9 bases remaining between them. The V gene's germline CDR1 is LNHDA and CDR2 SQIVND (reference sequence). CDR3 length: 12 residues. CDR3 amino acids: CASSERRETQYF. For the CDR3, the DNA is TGTGCCAGTAGTGAAAGGCGGGAGACCCAGTACTTC.

V is TRBV28 and J is TRBJ2-1; D not resolved. Germline CDR1 MDHEN, CDR2 SYDVKM. The V and J ends lost 2 bases and 0 bases respectively, with 14 bases between them. This CDR3 is built from 17 residues. The CDR3: CASSLEVTSSSYNEQFF. As DNA, the CDR3 is TGTGCCAGCAGTTTAGAGGTGACTTCGAGCTCCTACAATGAGCAGTTCTTC.

In DNA form, the CDR3 reads TGTGCCAGCAGCAGACCCACAGGGTACGAGCAGTACTTC. It codes for CASSRPTGYEQYF. The chain links TRBV21-1 to TRBJ2-7; the table's D call of TRBD1 was not tested on the DNA. TRBV21-1 is a documented pseudogene. The CDR3 is 13 amino acids.

J is TRBJ2-7 and V is TRBV5-1; 16 nucleotides match TRBD2. V lost 4 bases to trimming and J lost 4 bases; unmatched junction nucleotides: 11. Germline-derived CDR1 and CDR2 are SGHRS and YFSETQ. The CDR3 covers 18 residues. The CDR3 region has the DNA TGCGCCAGCAGCCCCCGAGGCACGGGACTAGCGGGAGGGTACGAGCAGTACTTC. It yields the protein CASSPRGTGLAGGYEQYF. Full variable domain (remainder filled in from reference TRBV5-1 and TRBJ2-7): KAGVTQTPRYLIKTRGQQVTLSCSPISGHRSVSWYQQTPGQGLQFLFEYFSETQRNKGNFPGRFSGRQFSNSRSEMNVSTLELGDSALYLCASSPRGTGLAGGYEQYFGPGTRLTVT.

The CDR3 protein is CASSVARTGSSYEQYF. CDR3 DNA: TGTGCCAGCAGCGTTGCGAGGACGGGAAGCTCCTACGAGCAGTACTTC. The V gene is TRBV28, the J gene TRBJ2-7; tentative D call: TRBD2 (5 bases). The length of the CDR3 is 16 residues. Germline-derived CDR1 and CDR2 are MDHEN and SYDVKM. Trimming removed 6 bases from V and 0 bases from J, with 18 bases in between.

J is TRBJ1-3 and V is TRBV6-2 or TRBV6-3; D unresolved. V lost 6 bases to trimming and J lost 4 bases, with 7 bases between them. Looked up from germline, CDR1 is MNHEY and CDR2 is SVGEGT. The CDR3 spans 12 residues. In nucleotides, the CDR3 is TGTGCCAGCAGCCCCCAGGGAAACACCATATATTTT. The encoded protein is CASSPQGNTIYF.

The chain carries TRBV28 and TRBJ1-3; 9 bases line up with TRBD1. This CDR3 comprises 15 residues. J was trimmed by 5 bases and V by 4 bases; bases with no gene match: 6. CDR1 and CDR2 from the germline V gene are MDHEN and SYDVKM. CDR3 coding DNA: TGTGCCAGCAGTTCCCTGACAGGGGGTCGAAACACCATATATTTT. This codes for CASSSLTGGRNTIYF.

The chain joins TRBV20-1 to TRBJ1-1; perhaps TRBD1 as D (5 bases). The CDR3 contains 10 residues. Looked up from germline, CDR1 is DFQATT and CDR2 is SNEGSKA (reference sequence). This CDR3 is CTGLGREAFF. CDR3 nucleotides: TGCACTGGCCTGGGGCGTGAAGCTTTCTTT.

V is TRBV12-3 or TRBV12-4 and J is TRBJ2-7; TRBD2 is a possible D gene (6 bases). The CDR3 is made up of 12 amino acids. V was cut by 9 bases and J by 7 bases, with 16 bases left in between. CDR3 bases: TGTGCCAGTCTCCTAGGGGCGGGAGAGCAGTACTTC. Amino acids: CASLLGAGEQYF.

The chain recombines TRBV6-5 with TRBJ2-7, with a tentative D call TRBD2 (5 bases). Trimming pared 2 bases from V and 6 bases from J, leaving 8 bases between. This CDR3 spans 12 amino acids. Germline CDR1 and CDR2: MNHEY and SVGAGI. The DNA for the CDR3 is TGTGCCAGCAGTTACCTTGGGAGCGAGCAGTACTTC. Translation gives CASSYLGSEQYF.

The J gene is TRBJ2-1, the V gene TRBV9; the match to TRBD1 covers 8 bases. There are 17 residues in the CDR3. CDR1 and CDR2 (germline): SGDLS, YYNGEE. V dropped 6 bases and J dropped 5; count of bases not matched to a gene: 16. This CDR3 is CASNRHPTGAMDNEQFF. CDR3 nucleotides: TGTGCCAGCAACCGACACCCGACAGGGGCTATGGACAATGAGCAGTTCTTC.

The V call is TRBV11-2, the J call TRBJ1-1, with D unresolved. The CDR3 extends over 11 amino acids. Germline V CDR1 and CDR2: SGHAT, FQNNGV. Trimming pared 3 bases from V and 7 bases from J, leaving 6 bases between. CDR3 coding DNA: TGTGCCAGCAGCTTGGGCCTTGAAGCTTTCTTT. Translating it yields CASSLGLEAFF.

V gene TRBV13 combines with J gene TRBJ2-5, with D tentatively TRBD2 (6 bases). V lost 2 bases, J lost 5 bases, and 12 bases lay in between. CDR1 and CDR2 (germline): PRHDT, FYEKMQ (reference sequence). The CDR3 is 14 amino acids. CDR3 in amino acids: CASSLRGGVETQYF. The CDR3 coding sequence is TGTGCCAGCAGCTTACGGGGAGGCGTTGAGACCCAGTACTTC.

The rearrangement joins TRBV7-6 to TRBJ2-7, with TRBD1 matching 7 bases. The germline V gene encodes CDR1 SGHVS and CDR2 FNYEAQ. The V and J ends lost 0 bases and 4 bases, in that order; junction bases with no gene match: 6. The CDR3 runs to 15 residues. CDR3 in DNA: TGTGCCAGCAGCTTAGCTACAGGGGCATGGTACGAGCAGTACTTC. Residues: CASSLATGAWYEQYF.